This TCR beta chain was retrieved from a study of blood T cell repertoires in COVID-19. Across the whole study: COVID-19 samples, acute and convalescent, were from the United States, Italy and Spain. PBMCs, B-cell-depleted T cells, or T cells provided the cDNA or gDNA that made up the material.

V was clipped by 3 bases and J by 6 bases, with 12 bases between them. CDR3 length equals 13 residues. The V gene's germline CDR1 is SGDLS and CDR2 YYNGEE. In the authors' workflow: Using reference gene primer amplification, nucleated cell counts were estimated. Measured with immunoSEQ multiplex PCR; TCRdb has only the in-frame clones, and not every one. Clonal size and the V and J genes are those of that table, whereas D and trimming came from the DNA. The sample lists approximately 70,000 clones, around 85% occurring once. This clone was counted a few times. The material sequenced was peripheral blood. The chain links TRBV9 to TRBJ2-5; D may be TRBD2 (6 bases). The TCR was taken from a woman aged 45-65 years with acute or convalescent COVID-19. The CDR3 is CASSATSLQTQYF. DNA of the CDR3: TGTGCCAGCAGCGCGACTAGTTTGCAGACCCAGTACTTC.